A selection of T cell receptor beta chains follows, all from one sample in a study of cytomegalovirus exposure and HLA in healthy donors. The assay was immunoSEQ multiplex PCR, and TCRdb's table has in-frame clones only and misses some. The table lists about 200,000 clones, around 80% of them singletons. The sequencing input was PBMCs. These receptors all stem from a woman in her 30s in good health and CMV-seropositive. CDR3s include the opening cysteine and the closing phenylalanine or tryptophan. Each record gives: clone size, J gene, V gene, D gene, CDR3 DNA, CDR3 protein. A D gene is named only where the DNA matches it firmly. Only some rows state a clone size, as once, few, many or a class for expanded clones.

- | TRBJ1-5 | TRBV19 | - | TGTGCCAGTAGTATAGATCCGGTGTCGAGCAATCAGCCCCAGCATTTT | CASSIDPVSSNQPQHF
- | TRBJ2-3 | TRBV5-1 | - | TGCGCCAGCAGCTTGGCGGGGACTAGCACAGATACGCAGTATTTT | CASSLAGTSTDTQYF
- | TRBJ1-1 | TRBV7-9 | - | TGTGCCAGCAGACAGCAGGAGGGGACTGAAGCTTTCTTT | CASRQQEGTEAFF
- | TRBJ2-3 | TRBV9 | TRBD2 | TGTGCCAGCAGCCCGCTAGCGGGAGGGCCGACGGATACGCAGTATTTT | CASSPLAGGPTDTQYF
- | TRBJ1-5 | TRBV27 | TRBD1 | TGTGCCAGCAGTTTACAGGGGGTCCAGCCCCAGCATTTT | CASSLQGVQPQHF
- | TRBJ2-4 | TRBV6-5 | - | TGTGCCAGCAGTTCTCTAGCCAAAAACATTCAGTACTTC | CASSSLAKNIQYF
- | TRBJ2-5 | TRBV2 | - | TGTGCCAGCAGTGAACTAGCTCAAGAGACCCAGTACTTC | CASSELAQETQYF
- | TRBJ2-7 | TRBV10-3 | TRBD1 | TGTGCCATCAGCGAACAACCCGGGACAGGGGCCTACGAGCAGTACTTC | CAISEQPGTGAYEQYF
few | TRBJ1-2 | TRBV28 | - | TGTGCCAGCAGTTACGGGGGGTCCGGCGGCTACACCTTC | CASSYGGSGGYTF
- | TRBJ1-2 | TRBV29-1 | - | TGCAGCGCTGAGGACAGAAACTATGGCTACACCTTC | CSAEDRNYGYTF
- | TRBJ2-7 | TRBV7-6 | - | TGTGCCAGCAGCTTATCGGCGGCCCGGAAGGCGGGATATACCTACGAGCAGTACTTC | CASSLSAARKAGYTYEQYF
- | TRBJ1-2 | TRBV7-6 | TRBD1 | TGTGCCAGCAGCTTAGGAATAGGGGGGACAGCAGAAATTACCTATGGCTACACCTTC | CASSLGIGGTAEITYGYTF
- | TRBJ2-7 | TRBV9 | TRBD2 | TGTGCCAGCAGCGGGGGACTAGCGGGAGTCTACGAGCAGTACTTC | CASSGGLAGVYEQYF
- | TRBJ2-7 | TRBV11-2 | - | TGTGCCAGCAGCTTAACTCCGGGACTGGGCCCCTACGAGCAGTACTTC | CASSLTPGLGPYEQYF
- | TRBJ1-5 | TRBV27 | - | TGTGCCAGCCGGGAAACAGGGAAGCCCCAGCATTTT | CASRETGKPQHF
- | TRBJ1-6 | TRBV2 | - | TGTGCCAGCCGCCCGGGCCTGGGAGGGTCCTATAATTCACCCCTCCACTTT | CASRPGLGGSYNSPLHF
- | TRBJ2-5 | TRBV6-6 | TRBD1 | TGTGCCAGCAGCCTAGGGACAGAACAAGAGACCCAGTACTTC | CASSLGTEQETQYF
- | TRBJ1-2 | TRBV4-2 | - | TGTGCCAGCAGCCAAGCAAGACCGGGCTATGGCTACACCTTC | CASSQARPGYGYTF
- | TRBJ2-1 | TRBV30 | - | TGTGCCTGGAGTGTACCTGGGGGGATCTCCTACAATGAGCAGTTCTTC | CAWSVPGGISYNEQFF
- | TRBJ2-2 | TRBV2 | - | TGTGCCAGCAGCCCGTTCGGGGGTGACCGAAACACCGGGGAGCTGTTTTTT | CASSPFGGDRNTGELFF
once | TRBJ1-1 | TRBV19 | TRBD1 | TGTGCCAGTATCGGGACAGGGAACACTGAAGCTTTCTTT | CASIGTGNTEAFF
- | TRBJ1-1 | TRBV19 | - | TGTGCCAGTAGTACCGGGGTCGGAACTGAAGCTTTCTTT | CASSTGVGTEAFF
- | TRBJ1-1 | TRBV2 | - | TGTGCCATCGCCGGACAGTCCTGGCCTGAAGCTTTCTTT | CAIAGQSWPEAFF
- | TRBJ1-1 | TRBV10-3 | - | TGTGCCATCAGTAACAGGGCAGCCACTGAAGCTTTCTTT | CAISNRAATEAFF
- | TRBJ1-5 | TRBV21-1 | - | TGTGCCAGCAGCACCCAAAGGGACATAAGGTTGGAGCCCCAGCATTTT | CASSTQRDIRLEPQHF
- | TRBJ2-4 | TRBV2 | TRBD2 | TGTGCCAGCAAGACGCGGGGGGCCAAAAACATTCAGTACTTC | CASKTRGAKNIQYF
- | TRBJ1-5 | TRBV30 | TRBD1 | TGTGCCTGGGGAGTCAGGGACAGACCATTGTATAGCAATCAGCCCCAGCATTTT | CAWGVRDRPLYSNQPQHF
- | TRBJ1-1 | TRBV9 | TRBD1 | TGTGCCAGCAGCGTAGGGGACAGGATGAACACTGAAGCTTTCTTT | CASSVGDRMNTEAFF
- | TRBJ2-3 | TRBV11-3 | TRBD1 | TGTGCCAGCACCCTCGGGACAGGGAAGGAAACGCAGTATTTT | CASTLGTGKETQYF
- | TRBJ2-7 | TRBV18 | - | TGTGCCAGCTCACCACCGTCCTACGGGTACGGCTACGAGCAGTACTTC | CASSPPSYGYGYEQYF
- | TRBJ2-3 | TRBV4-3 | - | TGCGCCAGCAGCCAAGAAACTGGGCAAGATACGCAGTATTTT | CASSQETGQDTQYF
- | TRBJ2-5 | TRBV5-1 | TRBD1 | TGCGCCAGCAGCTTGCCCGGGACAGGGAGGAGGGAGACCCAGTACTTC | CASSLPGTGRRETQYF
- | TRBJ1-1 | TRBV27 | - | TGTGCCAGCAGTTTTTTTAACATGAACACTGAAGCTTTCTTT | CASSFFNMNTEAFF
- | TRBJ2-7 | TRBV30 | - | TGTGCCTGGAGCCGCGTAAACGAGCAGTACTTC | CAWSRVNEQYF
- | TRBJ2-7 | TRBV27 | TRBD1 | TGTGCCAGCAGTCCTCACAGGGGTAGGATAGGCTACGAGCAGTACTTC | CASSPHRGRIGYEQYF
few | TRBJ1-2 | TRBV7-9 | - | TGTGCCAGCAGCATTCGAGGAGGCGGGGGGCCGGGCTATGGCTACACCTTC | CASSIRGGGGPGYGYTF
- | TRBJ2-5 | TRBV4-2 | TRBD1 | TGTGCCAGCAGCCACCCCTGGGACAGACTACAAGAGACCCAGTACTTC | CASSHPWDRLQETQYF
few | TRBJ2-5 | TRBV9 | TRBD2 | TGTGCCAGCAGCGCCGGGACTAGCGGGAGCGGGGAGACCCAGTACTTC | CASSAGTSGSGETQYF
- | TRBJ2-5 | TRBV15 | - | TGTGCCACCAGCAGGTTGACAGTCCAAGAGACCCAGTACTTC | CATSRLTVQETQYF
- | TRBJ1-3 | TRBV7-2 | - | TGTGCCAGCAGCTTAGTGGTAGACAGTTTGGCTTCTGGAAACACCATATATTTT | CASSLVVDSLASGNTIYF
- | TRBJ1-1 | TRBV9 | TRBD1 | TGTGCCAGCAGCGAGACTTACAGGGGTAACACTGAAGCTTTCTTT | CASSETYRGNTEAFF
- | TRBJ2-1 | TRBV5-6 | TRBD2 | TGTGCCAGCAGCCCCAGGACTAGATTGGGCGATGAGCAGTTCTTC | CASSPRTRLGDEQFF
- | TRBJ2-1 | TRBV5-1 | - | TGCGCCAGCAGTCGCATACAGACCCTAACCTACAATGAGCAGTTCTTC | CASSRIQTLTYNEQFF
- | TRBJ1-1 | TRBV7-8 | - | TGTGCCAGCAGCACGTACATCTCAGGGCCTGAAGCTTTCTTT | CASSTYISGPEAFF
- | TRBJ2-2 | TRBV7-2 | - | TGTGCCAGCAGCTTAGACTTGAACACCGGGGAGCTGTTTTTT | CASSLDLNTGELFF
- | TRBJ2-3 | TRBV27 | TRBD1 | TGTGCCAGCAGTTTACCAGGGGACAGGGGCGCCACAGATACGCAGTATTTT | CASSLPGDRGATDTQYF
- | TRBJ1-5 | TRBV9 | TRBD1 | TGTGCCAGCAGCGGGACAGGGGACAATCAGCCCCAGCATTTT | CASSGTGDNQPQHF
- | TRBJ2-2 | TRBV29-1 | - | TGCAGCGTTGGGGGCCCCAGCACCGGGGAGCTGTTTTTT | CSVGGPSTGELFF
- | TRBJ1-1 | TRBV19 | - | TGTGCCAGTAGCAGATTAGGGGGGAACACTGAAGCTTTCTTT | CASSRLGGNTEAFF
- | TRBJ2-3 | TRBV4-3 | - | TGCGCCAGCAGCCAAGAGGGTAGCGGAGATACGCAGTATTTT | CASSQEGSGDTQYF
once | TRBJ2-7 | TRBV4-3 | - | TGCGCCAGCAGCCAAGAACCCGAGTCCTACGAGCAGTACTTC | CASSQEPESYEQYF
few | TRBJ2-7 | TRBV5-1 | - | TGCGCCAGCAGCTTGGATCTAGAGTTTGAGCAGTACTTC | CASSLDLEFEQYF
- | TRBJ2-7 | TRBV5-1 | TRBD1 | TGCGCCAGCAGCTTGTATCTCCGGGACAGGGGCAACGAGCAGTACTTC | CASSLYLRDRGNEQYF
- | TRBJ1-1 | TRBV7-9 | TRBD1 | TGTGCCAGCAGCCCAGGACAGGGGGTACAAGGGTCGAGCACTGAAGCTTTCTTT | CASSPGQGVQGSSTEAFF
few | TRBJ1-4 | TRBV19 | TRBD1 | TGTGCCAGTAGTATGTCGACAGGGGAGGAAAAACTGTTTTTT | CASSMSTGEEKLFF